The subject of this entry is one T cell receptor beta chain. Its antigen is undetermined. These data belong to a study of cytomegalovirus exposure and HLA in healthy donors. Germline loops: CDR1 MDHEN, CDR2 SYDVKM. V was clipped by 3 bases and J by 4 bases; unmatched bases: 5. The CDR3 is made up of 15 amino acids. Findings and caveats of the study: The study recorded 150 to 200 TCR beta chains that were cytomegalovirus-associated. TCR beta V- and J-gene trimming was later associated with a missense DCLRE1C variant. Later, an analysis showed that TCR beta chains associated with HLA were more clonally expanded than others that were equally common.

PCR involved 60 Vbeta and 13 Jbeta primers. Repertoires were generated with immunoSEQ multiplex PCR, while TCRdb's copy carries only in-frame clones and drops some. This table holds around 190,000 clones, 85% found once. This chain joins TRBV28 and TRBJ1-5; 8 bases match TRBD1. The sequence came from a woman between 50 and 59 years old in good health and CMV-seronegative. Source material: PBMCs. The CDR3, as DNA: TGTGCCAGCAGTTTCTTACAGGGGGGAAATCAGCCCCAGCATTTT. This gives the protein CASSFLQGGNQPQHF. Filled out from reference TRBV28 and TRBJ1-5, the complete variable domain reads DVKVTQSSRYLVKRTGEKVFLECVQDMDHENMFWYRQDPGLGLRLIYFSYDVKMKEKGDIPEGYSVSREKKERFSLILESASTNQTSMYLCASSFLQGGNQPQHFGDGTRLSIL.